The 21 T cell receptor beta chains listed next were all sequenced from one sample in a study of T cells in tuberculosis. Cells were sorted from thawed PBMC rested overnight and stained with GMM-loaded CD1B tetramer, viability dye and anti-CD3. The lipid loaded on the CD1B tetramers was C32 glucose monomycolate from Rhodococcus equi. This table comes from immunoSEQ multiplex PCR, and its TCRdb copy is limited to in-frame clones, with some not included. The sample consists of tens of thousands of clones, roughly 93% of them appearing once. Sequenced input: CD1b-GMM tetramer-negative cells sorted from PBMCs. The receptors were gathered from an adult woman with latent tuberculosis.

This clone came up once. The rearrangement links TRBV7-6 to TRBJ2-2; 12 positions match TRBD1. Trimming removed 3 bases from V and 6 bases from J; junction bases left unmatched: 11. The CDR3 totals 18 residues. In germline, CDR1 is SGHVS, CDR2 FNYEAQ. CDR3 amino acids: CASSFRPGTGGDPGELFF. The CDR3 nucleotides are TGTGCCAGCAGCTTTCGACCCGGGACAGGGGGCGACCCCGGGGAGCTGTTTTTT.

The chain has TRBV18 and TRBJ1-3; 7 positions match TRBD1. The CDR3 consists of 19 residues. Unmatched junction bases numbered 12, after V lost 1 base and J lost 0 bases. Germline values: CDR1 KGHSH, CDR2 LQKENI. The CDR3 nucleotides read TGTGCCAGCTCACCACTCCCCGAGGGACAGATGAGCTCTGGAAACACCATATATTTT. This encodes CASSPLPEGQMSSGNTIYF.

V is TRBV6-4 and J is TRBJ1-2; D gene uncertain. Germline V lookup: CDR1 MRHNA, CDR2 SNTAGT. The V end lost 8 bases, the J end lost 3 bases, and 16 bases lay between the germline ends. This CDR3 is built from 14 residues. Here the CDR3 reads CASPGGRVDYGYTF. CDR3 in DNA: TGTGCCAGCCCTGGCGGGAGAGTAGACTATGGCTACACCTTC.

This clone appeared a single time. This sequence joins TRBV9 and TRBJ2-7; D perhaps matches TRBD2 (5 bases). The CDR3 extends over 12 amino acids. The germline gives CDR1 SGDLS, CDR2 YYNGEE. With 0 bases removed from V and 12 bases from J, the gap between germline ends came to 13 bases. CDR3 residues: CASSVDGELRYF. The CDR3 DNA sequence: TGTGCCAGCAGCGTAGACGGGGAGCTACGGTACTTC.

CDR3 coding DNA: TGTGCCACCAGCAGAGATAACAGGGCCTACGAGCAGTACTTC. The encoded protein is CATSRDNRAYEQYF. The rearrangement links TRBV15 to TRBJ2-7; D perhaps matches TRBD1 (6 bases). The V gene lost 0 bases and the J gene lost 2 bases, with 8 bases spanning the gap. The CDR3 is 14 residues long. Germline lookup yields CDR1 LNHNV and CDR2 YYDKDF (reference sequence).

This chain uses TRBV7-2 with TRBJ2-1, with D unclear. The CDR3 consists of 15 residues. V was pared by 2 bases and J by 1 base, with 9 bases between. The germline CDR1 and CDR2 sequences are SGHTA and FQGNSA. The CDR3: CASSLSDFSYNEQFF. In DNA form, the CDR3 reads TGTGCCAGCAGCTTATCTGACTTTTCCTACAATGAGCAGTTCTTC.

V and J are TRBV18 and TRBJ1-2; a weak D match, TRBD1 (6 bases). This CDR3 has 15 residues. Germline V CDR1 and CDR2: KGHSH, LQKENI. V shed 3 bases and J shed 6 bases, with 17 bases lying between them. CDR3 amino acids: CASSPVAQGLNGYTF. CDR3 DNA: TGTGCCAGCTCACCGGTGGCACAGGGATTGAATGGCTACACCTTC.

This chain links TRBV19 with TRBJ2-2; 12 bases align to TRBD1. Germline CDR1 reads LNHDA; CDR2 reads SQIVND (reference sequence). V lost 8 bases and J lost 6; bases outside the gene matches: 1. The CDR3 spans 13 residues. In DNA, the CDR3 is TGTGCCAGTCGGGACAGGGGGCCCGGGGAGCTGTTTTTT. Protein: CASRDRGPGELFF.

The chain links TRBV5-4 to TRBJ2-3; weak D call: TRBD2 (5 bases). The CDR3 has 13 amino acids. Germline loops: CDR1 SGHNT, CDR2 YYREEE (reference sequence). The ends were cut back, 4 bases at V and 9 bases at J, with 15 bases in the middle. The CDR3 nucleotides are TGTGCCAGCAGCAATCAGCTAGCCCCGACGCAGTATTTT. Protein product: CASSNQLAPTQYF. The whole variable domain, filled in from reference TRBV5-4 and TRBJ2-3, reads ETGVTQSPTHLIKTRGQQVTLRCSSQSGHNTVSWYQQALGQGPQFIFQYYREEENGRGNFPPRFSGLQFPNYSSELNVNALELDDSALYLCASSNQLAPTQYFGPGTRLTVL.

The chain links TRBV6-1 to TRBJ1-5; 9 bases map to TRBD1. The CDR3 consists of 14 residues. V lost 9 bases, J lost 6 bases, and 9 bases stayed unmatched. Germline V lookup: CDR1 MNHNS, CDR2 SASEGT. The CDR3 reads CARERQGEFQPQHF. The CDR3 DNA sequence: TGTGCCAGAGAGAGACAGGGGGAGTTTCAGCCCCAGCATTTT.

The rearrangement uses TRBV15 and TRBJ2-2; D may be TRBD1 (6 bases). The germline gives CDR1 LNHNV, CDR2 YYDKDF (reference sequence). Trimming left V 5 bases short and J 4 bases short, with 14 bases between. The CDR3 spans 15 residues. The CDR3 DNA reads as TGTGCCACCAGCCCTACAGGGTGGGTCACCGGGGAGCTGTTTTTT. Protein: CATSPTGWVTGELFF.

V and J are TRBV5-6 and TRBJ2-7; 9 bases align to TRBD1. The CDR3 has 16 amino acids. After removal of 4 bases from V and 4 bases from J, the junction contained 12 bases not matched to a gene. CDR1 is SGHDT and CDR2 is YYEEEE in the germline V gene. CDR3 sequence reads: CASSLKGGTGLYEQYF. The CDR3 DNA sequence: TGTGCCAGCAGCCTAAAGGGAGGGACAGGGTTATACGAGCAGTACTTC.

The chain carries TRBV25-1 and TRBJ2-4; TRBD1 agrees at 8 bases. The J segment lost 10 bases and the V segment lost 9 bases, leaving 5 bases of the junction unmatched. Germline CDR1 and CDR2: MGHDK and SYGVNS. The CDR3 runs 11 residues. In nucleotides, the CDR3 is TGTGCCAGTGGGACAGGCGATATTCAGTACTTC. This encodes CASGTGDIQYF.

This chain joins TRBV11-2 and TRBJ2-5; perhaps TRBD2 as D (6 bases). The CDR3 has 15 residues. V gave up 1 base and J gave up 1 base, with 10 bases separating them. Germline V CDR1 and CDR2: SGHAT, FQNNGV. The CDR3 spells CASSLGGAPQETQYF. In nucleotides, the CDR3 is TGTGCCAGCAGCTTAGGCGGGGCGCCCCAAGAGACCCAGTACTTC.

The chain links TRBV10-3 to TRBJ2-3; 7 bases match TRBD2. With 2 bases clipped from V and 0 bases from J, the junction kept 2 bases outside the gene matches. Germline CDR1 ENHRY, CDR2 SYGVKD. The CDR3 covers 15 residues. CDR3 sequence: CAISELAASTDTQYF. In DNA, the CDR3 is TGTGCCATCAGTGAGCTAGCGGCTAGCACAGATACGCAGTATTTT.

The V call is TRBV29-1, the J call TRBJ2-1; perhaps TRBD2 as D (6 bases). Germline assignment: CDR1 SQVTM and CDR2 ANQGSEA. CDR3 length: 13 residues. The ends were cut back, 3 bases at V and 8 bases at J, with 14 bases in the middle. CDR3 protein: CSVERLGVDEQFF. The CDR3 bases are TGCAGCGTTGAGAGACTAGGGGTCGATGAGCAGTTCTTC.

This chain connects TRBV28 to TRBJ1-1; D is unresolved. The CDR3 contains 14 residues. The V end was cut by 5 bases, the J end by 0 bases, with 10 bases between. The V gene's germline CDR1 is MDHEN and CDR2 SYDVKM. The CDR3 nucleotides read TGTGCCAGCAGTGAGGGTGCTTTGAACACTGAAGCTTTCTTT. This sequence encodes CASSEGALNTEAFF.

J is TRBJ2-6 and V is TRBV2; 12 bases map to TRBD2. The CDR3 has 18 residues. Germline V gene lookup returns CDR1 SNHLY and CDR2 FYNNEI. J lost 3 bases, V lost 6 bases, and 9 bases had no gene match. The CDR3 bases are TGTGCCAGCAGCCGACCGACTAGCGGGGGTTTTGGGGCCAACGTCCTGACTTTC. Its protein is CASSRPTSGGFGANVLTF.

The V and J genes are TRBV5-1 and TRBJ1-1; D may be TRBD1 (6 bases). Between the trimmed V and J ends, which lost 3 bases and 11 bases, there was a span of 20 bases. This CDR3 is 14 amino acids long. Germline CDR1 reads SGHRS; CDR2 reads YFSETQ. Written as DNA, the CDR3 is TGCGCCAGCAGCTCTCGGGGGGCATCGGTCGGTGCTTTCTTT. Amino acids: CASSSRGASVGAFF.

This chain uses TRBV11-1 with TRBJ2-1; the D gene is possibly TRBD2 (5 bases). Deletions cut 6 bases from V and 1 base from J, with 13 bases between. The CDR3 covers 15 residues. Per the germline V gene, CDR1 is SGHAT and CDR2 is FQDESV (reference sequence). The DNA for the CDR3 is TGTGCCAGCAGTTATGAGGGCGGGTCCTACAATGAGCAGTTCTTC. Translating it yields CASSYEGGSYNEQFF.

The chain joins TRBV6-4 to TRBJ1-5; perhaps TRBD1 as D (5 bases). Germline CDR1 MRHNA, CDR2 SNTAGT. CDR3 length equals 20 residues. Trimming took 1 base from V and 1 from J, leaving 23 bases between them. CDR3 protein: CASSDFITGLRVGSNQPQHF. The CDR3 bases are TGTGCCAGCAGTGACTTTATAACAGGATTAAGAGTGGGGAGCAATCAGCCCCAGCATTTT.